One T cell receptor beta chain is described in this entry. The authors reverse transcribed roughly 0.5 to 1 ug RNA with random hexamers. TCRdb reanalysed the immunoSEQ multiplex PCR reads using MiXCR and keeps one entry per CDR3 protein. The sample contains about 210,000 distinct CDR3 sequences, roughly 96% of which appear only once. The data stem from a study of CD8 T cells in Susac syndrome. This CDR3 spans 13 amino acids. Germline V lookup: CDR1 LNHDA, CDR2 SQIVND (reference sequence). Trimming pared 2 bases from V and 5 bases from J, leaving 10 bases between. This TCR came from a human donor with multiple sclerosis. Sequencing input: CD4+ T cells from PBMCs. The rearrangement links TRBV19 to TRBJ2-7; D gene uncertain. CDR3 nucleotide sequence: TGTGCCAGTAGTATAAGGCGAATGGACGAGCAGTACTTC. Its translation: CASSIRRMDEQYF.